What follows are 21 T cell receptor beta chains derived from one specimen sequenced in a study of identical twins. TCRdb redid the calling of the 5' RACE reads with MiXCR, one entry per CDR3 protein. The table has 450,000 to 600,000 distinct CDR3 sequences, approximately 20% seen once. The same sample was also studied in work on yellow fever vaccine responses in identical twins.

Sequenced material: CD4+ T cells sorted from blood. Receptors originate from a woman under 30 in good health.

The sample holds a few counts of this clonotype. The genes are TRBV19 and TRBJ2-2, with TRBD1 identical over 8 bases. The CDR3 contains 15 residues. With 4 bases clipped from V and 5 bases from J, the junction kept 6 bases outside the gene matches. Per the germline V gene, CDR1 is LNHDA and CDR2 is SQIVND (reference sequence). The CDR3 loop is CASSTGQGYTGELFF. The CDR3 nucleotides are TGTGCCAGTAGTACCGGACAGGGTTATACCGGGGAGCTGTTTTTT. The entire variable domain, with the rest obtained from reference TRBV19 and TRBJ2-2, is as follows: DGGITQSPKYLFRKEGQNVTLSCEQNLNHDAMYWYRQDPGQGLRLIYYSQIVNDFQKGDIAEGYSVSREKKESFPLTVTSAQKNPTAFYLCASSTGQGYTGELFFGEGSRLTVL.

The chain has TRBV27 and TRBJ2-7, with a tentative D call TRBD2 (5 bases). The CDR3 runs to 14 residues. Between the trimmed V and J ends, which lost 5 bases and 0 bases, there was a span of 11 bases. CDR1 and CDR2 (germline): MNHEY, SMNVEV (reference sequence). The CDR3 sequence: CASSTTITSYEQYF. The DNA for the CDR3 is TGTGCCAGCAGTACGACTATCACCTCCTACGAGCAGTACTTC.

The chain is built from TRBV20-1 and TRBJ2-3; D is uncertain. The CDR3 has 13 amino acids. From germline, CDR1 is DFQATT and CDR2 SNEGSKA (reference sequence). V dropped 3 bases and J dropped 4 bases, with 11 bases sitting between them. CDR3 nucleotides: TGCAGTGCTAGGGGGAACTCCCCAGATACGCAGTATTTT. Protein sequence: CSARGNSPDTQYF.

The chain has TRBV3-1 and TRBJ2-2; 10 bases match TRBD2. Germline V gives CDR1 LGHDT, CDR2 YNNKEL (reference sequence). J gave up 7 bases and V 3 bases, and 11 bases lay outside the gene matches. This CDR3 contains 17 residues. In DNA form, the CDR3 reads TGTGCCAGCAGCCACGGTGCCACTAGCGGGATCGGCGGGGAGCTGTTTTTT. Translating it yields CASSHGATSGIGGELFF.

This clonotype was detected only once. This chain links TRBV20-1 with TRBJ2-7, with 8 bases fitting TRBD2. Germline lookup yields CDR1 DFQATT and CDR2 SNEGSKA (reference sequence). The CDR3 spans 11 residues. Trimming at V came to 3 bases and at J to 6 bases, leaving 1 base not matched to a gene. The CDR3 nucleotides are TGCAGTGCTAGCGGGAGGGCCGAGCAGTACTTC. This codes for CSASGRAEQYF.

In its sample, this clonotype was seen a few times. This chain uses TRBV20-1 with TRBJ2-1, with TRBD2 identical over 7 bases. This CDR3 comprises 17 residues. With 1 base clipped from V and 1 base from J, the junction kept 10 bases outside the gene matches. Germline CDR1 DFQATT, CDR2 SNEGSKA (reference sequence). As DNA, the CDR3 is TGCAGTGCTAGAGGTGGAGGCGGGGGTCTATCCTACAATGAGCAGTTCTTC. Amino acid sequence: CSARGGGGGLSYNEQFF.

This rearrangement joins TRBV24-1 to TRBJ2-3, with TRBD1 matching over 9 bases. The CDR3 has 11 amino acids. From germline, CDR1 is KGHDR and CDR2 SFDVKD. V gave up 7 bases and J gave up 9 bases; unmatched junction bases: 1. Written as DNA, the CDR3 is TGTGCCACCAGCGGGACAGGGACGCAGTATTTT. It is translated as CATSGTGTQYF.

This rearrangement joins TRBV14 to TRBJ2-1; no definite D call. Trimming cost V 0 bases and J 1 base, with 7 bases left between them. This CDR3 has 15 residues. Germline loops: CDR1 SGHDN, CDR2 FVKESK. CDR3 sequence: CASSQESYSYNEQFF. The DNA for the CDR3 is TGTGCCAGCAGCCAAGAGAGCTATTCCTACAATGAGCAGTTCTTC.

This clonotype occurred many times. V is TRBV20-1 and J is TRBJ2-5; 7 bases agree with TRBD1. Losses at the gene ends were 6 bases for V and 3 bases for J; bases not matched to a gene: 4. CDR3 length: 12 residues. In germline, CDR1 is DFQATT, CDR2 SNEGSKA (reference sequence). The chain's CDR3 is CSAKDREETQYF. The CDR3, as DNA: TGCAGTGCGAAAGACAGGGAAGAGACCCAGTACTTC.

This clonotype came up many times. The V gene is TRBV3-1, the J gene TRBJ2-1; tentatively, D is TRBD2 (5 bases). The germline V gene has CDR1 LGHDT and CDR2 YNNKEL (reference sequence). CDR3 length equals 14 residues. Trimming took off 0 bases at V and 14 bases at J, with 17 bases between the two ends. Here the CDR3 reads CASSQETRMSAKFF. DNA of the CDR3: TGTGCCAGCAGCCAAGAAACTAGAATGTCCGCAAAGTTCTTC.

CDR3 loop: CAISLNSYEQYV. CDR3 nucleotides: TGTGCCATCAGCCTTAATTCCTACGAGCAGTACGTC. V and J are TRBV10-3 and TRBJ2-7, with D hard to call. Germline-derived CDR1 and CDR2 are ENHRY and SYGVKD. The V and J ends lost 6 bases and 1 base respectively, with 7 bases between them. This CDR3 is 12 amino acids long.

This clonotype was counted a few times. The V gene is TRBV6-1, the J gene TRBJ2-1; D gene uncertain. The CDR3 runs to 15 residues. Germline values: CDR1 MNHNS, CDR2 SASEGT. The V gene lost 1 base and the J gene lost 0 bases, with 7 bases spanning the gap. The CDR3 DNA reads as TGTGCCAGCAGTGAAGACGTCTACTCCTACAATGAGCAGTTCTTC. It is translated as CASSEDVYSYNEQFF.

The V gene is TRBV20-1, the J gene TRBJ2-5, with 12 positions matching TRBD2. CDR1 and CDR2 from the germline V gene are DFQATT and SNEGSKA (reference sequence). With 5 bases clipped from V and 1 base from J, the junction kept 11 bases outside the gene matches. The length of the CDR3 is 17 residues. The DNA for the CDR3 is TGCAGTGCTCGCCGACCCCCTAGCGGGGGGGCCCAAGAGACCCAGTACTTC. Protein product: CSARRPPSGGAQETQYF.

This clonotype occurred a few times. The chain employs TRBV5-1 and TRBJ2-1, with D uncertain. The CDR3 has 15 residues. Trimming removed 0 bases from V and 2 bases from J, with 9 bases in between. Per the germline V gene, CDR1 is SGHRS and CDR2 is YFSETQ. The CDR3 region has the DNA TGCGCCAGCAGCTTGGTGGACGGAACCTACAATGAGCAGTTCTTC. The encoded protein is CASSLVDGTYNEQFF.

This clonotype was seen just once. This chain joins TRBV3-1 and TRBJ1-5, with D uncertain. The V end lost 4 bases, the J end lost 4 bases, and 5 bases lay between the germline ends. This CDR3 is built from 12 residues. From germline, CDR1 is LGHDT and CDR2 YNNKEL (reference sequence). CDR3 bases: TGTGCCAGCAGCCGGCCTAATCAGCCCCAGCATTTT. Protein: CASSRPNQPQHF.

In this sample, this clonotype turned up a few times. The V call is TRBV5-1, the J call TRBJ1-1; no firm D call. The CDR3 totals 13 residues. Trimming stripped 4 bases from V and 1 base from J, with 8 bases between. Germline CDR1 is SGHRS and CDR2 is YFSETQ. The CDR3 is CASSGSSNTEAFF. The CDR3 DNA reads TGCGCCAGCAGCGGGTCGTCGAACACTGAAGCTTTCTTT.

This clonotype was seen only a few times. The rearrangement joins TRBV24-1 to TRBJ2-1; a possible D gene is TRBD2 (5 bases). CDR1 is KGHDR and CDR2 is SFDVKD in the germline V gene. The CDR3 length is 14 residues. Trimming removed 4 bases from V and 7 bases from J, with 13 bases in between. The CDR3 loop is CATSESSGNNEQFF. The CDR3 nucleotides read TGTGCCACCAGTGAATCGAGCGGAAATAATGAGCAGTTCTTC.

This clonotype occurred a few times. The chain recombines TRBV2 with TRBJ2-5; D gene ambiguous. CDR3 length equals 14 residues. Germline CDR1 reads SNHLY; CDR2 reads FYNNEI. Trimming left V 0 bases short and J 1 base short, with 6 bases between. In DNA, the CDR3 is TGTGCCAGCAGTGAAGCAACTATCCAAGAGACCCAGTACTTC. Encoded protein: CASSEATIQETQYF.

The CDR3 DNA reads TGTGCCAGTAGTATTGTCTTCGACGGAAACACTGAAGCTTTCTTT. Encoded protein: CASSIVFDGNTEAFF. The chain joins TRBV19 to TRBJ1-1; D remains ambiguous. V gave up 3 bases and J gave up 2 bases, with 13 bases separating them. CDR1 LNHDA and CDR2 SQIVND come from the germline V gene (reference sequence). This CDR3 is 15 amino acids long.

The chain recombines TRBV29-1 with TRBJ1-1; no definite D call. The CDR3 length is 11 residues. With 6 bases removed from V and 1 base from J, the gap between germline ends came to 6 bases. Germline assignment: CDR1 SQVTM and CDR2 ANQGSEA. This chain's CDR3 is CSVAQNTEAFF. For the CDR3, the DNA is TGCAGCGTCGCACAGAACACTGAAGCTTTCTTT.

This clonotype was counted once. V gene TRBV20-1 combines with J gene TRBJ2-5, with 14 bases lining up with TRBD2. V gave up 4 bases and J gave up 5 bases; unmatched junction bases: 6. The CDR3 runs 15 residues. Germline CDR1 DFQATT, CDR2 SNEGSKA (reference sequence). For the CDR3, the DNA is TGCAGTGCTATTTCCGGACTAGCGGGGGGCGAGACCCAGTACTTC. Amino acid sequence: CSAISGLAGGETQYF.